One and the same sample provided the 2 T cell receptor beta chains below, sequenced in a study of cytomegalovirus exposure and HLA in healthy donors (dated by TCRdb to 2017 to 2019). Library preparation used the immunoSEQ multiplex PCR assay. A mixture of 60 forward primers for TCR Vbeta segments and 13 reverse primers for TCR Jbeta segments was used in the multiplex PCR. Imported from immuneACCESS, the table was reduced by TCRdb to in-frame sequences with V and J called. These copies leave out some clones; in studies compared against another copy, an unresolved V gene accounts for under half, and the cause of the remainder is not known. This sample lists fewer than 150,000 clones; 73% were detected once. The ten largest make up around 15% of the sample. Sequencing was performed on PBMCs. The receptors derive from a human donor in good health.

The V call is TRBV4-2, the J call TRBJ2-7, with D possibly being TRBD2 (6 bases). V lost 4 bases and J 4 bases, leaving 17 bases between the germline ends. The CDR3 has 15 residues. CDR1 and CDR2 from the germline V gene are LGHNA and YNFKEQ. CDR3 sequence reads: CASSPSWGDRYEQYF. Here the CDR3 DNA reads TGTGCCAGCAGCCCAAGCTGGGGGGATAGATACGAGCAGTACTTC.

The chain couples TRBV2 to TRBJ2-3; 8 bases agree with TRBD2. CDR1 and CDR2 from the germline V gene are SNHLY and FYNNEI. J was trimmed by 0 bases and V by 3 bases; bases with no gene match: 2. The CDR3 consists of 15 residues. As DNA, the CDR3 is TGTGCCAGCAGTGATCCTAGCGGGAGCACAGATACGCAGTATTTT. Protein product: CASSDPSGSTDTQYF.